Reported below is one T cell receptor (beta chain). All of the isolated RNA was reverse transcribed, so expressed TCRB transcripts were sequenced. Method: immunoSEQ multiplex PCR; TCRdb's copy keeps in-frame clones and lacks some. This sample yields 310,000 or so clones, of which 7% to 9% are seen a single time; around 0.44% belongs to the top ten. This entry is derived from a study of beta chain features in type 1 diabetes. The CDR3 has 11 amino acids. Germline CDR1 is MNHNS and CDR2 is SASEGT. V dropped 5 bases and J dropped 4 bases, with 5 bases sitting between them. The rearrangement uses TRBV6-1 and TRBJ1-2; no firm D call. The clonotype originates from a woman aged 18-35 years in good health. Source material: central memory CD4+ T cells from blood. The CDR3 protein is CASSPVYGYTF. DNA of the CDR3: TGTGCCAGCAGTCCGGTCTATGGCTACACCTTC.